Below, 7 T cell receptor beta chains from the same sample are listed, as sequenced in a study of T cell responses to AZD1222 COVID-19 vaccine. Generated by immunoSEQ multiplex PCR, the TCRdb table keeps only in-frame clones and is missing some. The data contain roughly 120,000 clones, about 92% of them singletons. Sequences were derived from peripheral blood, sampled on day 0 of AZD1222 vaccination. Every receptor here comes from an adult in good health.

The chain has TRBV6-5 and TRBJ1-5; the D gene is possibly TRBD1 (6 bases). V was pared by 8 bases and J by 4 bases, with 12 bases between. The germline V gene encodes CDR1 MNHEY and CDR2 SVGAGI. The CDR3 consists of 13 residues. CDR3 sequence: CASGGTRNQPQHF. The CDR3 nucleotides read TGTGCCAGCGGAGGGACACGAAATCAGCCCCAGCATTTT.

This chain joins TRBV19 and TRBJ1-3; D is ambiguous. Germline V gives CDR1 LNHDA, CDR2 SQIVND (reference sequence). Trimming removed 5 bases from V and 0 bases from J, with 8 bases in between. The CDR3 loop spans 14 amino acids. The CDR3 here is CASSLQHSGNTIYF. CDR3 nucleotides: TGTGCCAGTAGTTTACAACACTCTGGAAACACCATATATTTT.

This clone showed up just once. The V call is TRBV28, the J call TRBJ1-3; 11 positions agree with TRBD1. Germline V gene lookup returns CDR1 MDHEN and CDR2 SYDVKM. Germline trimming cut 6 bases from V and 0 bases from J; bases unmatched to any gene: 7. The CDR3 covers 17 residues. CDR3 protein: CASSRDRGTYSGNTIYF. CDR3 nucleotides: TGTGCCAGCAGCCGGGACAGGGGGACTTACTCTGGAAACACCATATATTTT.

The V and J genes are TRBV30 and TRBJ1-5; 8 nucleotides match TRBD1. This CDR3 is 14 amino acids long. CDR1 and CDR2 (germline): GTSNPN, SVGIG (reference sequence). V was clipped by 1 base and J by 7 bases; unmatched bases: 6. For the CDR3, the DNA is TGTGCCTGGAGTGGGACAGGGTCGGGACAGCCCCAGCATTTT. As protein: CAWSGTGSGQPQHF.

This chain connects TRBV24-1 to TRBJ2-2; D may be TRBD2 (5 bases). CDR1 and CDR2 (germline): KGHDR, SFDVKD. The V end lost 3 bases, the J end lost 12 bases, and 13 bases lay between the germline ends. The CDR3 is 13 amino acids. DNA for the CDR3: TGTGCCACCAGTGATATGATGACGGGGAAGCTGTTTTTT. It yields the protein CATSDMMTGKLFF.

The chain has TRBV4-2 and TRBJ1-5; D is unresolved. The CDR3 loop spans 16 amino acids. V dropped 0 bases and J dropped 0 bases, with 9 bases sitting between them. The germline V gene encodes CDR1 LGHNA and CDR2 YNFKEQ. The CDR3 bases are TGTGCCAGCAGCCAAGAAGTGAGCCATAGCAATCAGCCCCAGCATTTT. Translation: CASSQEVSHSNQPQHF.

This chain's CDR3 is CASSLGYRPGDNEQFF. As DNA, the CDR3 is TGCGCCAGCAGCTTGGGTTATCGTCCAGGGGACAATGAGCAGTTCTTC. The V gene is TRBV5-1, the J gene TRBJ2-1, with D tentatively TRBD1 (6 bases). Germline CDR1 reads SGHRS; CDR2 reads YFSETQ. This CDR3 comprises 16 residues. Trimming shortened V by 0 bases and J by 5 bases, and 15 bases separated the two germline ends.